Following are 23 T cell receptor beta chains from one sample sequenced in a study of CD8+CD57+ T cells in acquired aplastic anemia. Both TCR beta VDJ combination and CDR3 sequence profiling were carried out. Genomic DNA was the template for this profiling. TCRdb recomputed calls from the reads with MiXCR, one row per CDR3 protein. Of about 190,000 distinct CDR3 sequences listed, 40% to 50% are singletons. Before being chosen for sequencing, patients had shown CD8+CD57+ cell expansion by flow cytometry. The source material was sorted CD4+, CD8+, or CD8+CD57+ T cells (not recorded which) from PBMCs. The source of these receptors is a human donor with aplastic anemia.

The chain recombines TRBV29-1 with TRBJ2-7; D may be TRBD2 (6 bases). The V gene lost 5 bases and the J gene lost 3 bases, with 14 bases spanning the gap. CDR3 length equals 13 residues. The germline V gene has CDR1 SQVTM and CDR2 ANQGSEA. The CDR3 sequence: CSVSASVIYEQYF. DNA for the CDR3: TGCAGCGTTAGTGCTAGCGTAATCTACGAGCAGTACTTC.

This chain joins TRBV10-3 and TRBJ1-1; D gene uncertain. The germline CDR1 and CDR2 sequences are ENHRY and SYGVKD. The ends were cut back, 7 bases at V and 0 bases at J, with 9 bases in the middle. The CDR3 sequence is 13 residues long. The CDR3 DNA follows: TGTGCCATCACGTCAGAGGTGAACACTGAAGCTTTCTTT. It encodes CAITSEVNTEAFF.

The chain uses TRBV24-1 and TRBJ1-2; the D gene is possibly TRBD1 (5 bases). Germline V CDR1 and CDR2: KGHDR, SFDVKD. V shed 11 bases and J shed 4 bases, with 13 bases lying between them. The CDR3 loop spans 12 amino acids. For the CDR3, the DNA is TGTGCCAGGGGGACCGCCTCCTATGGCTACACCTTC. Amino acid sequence: CARGTASYGYTF.

V is TRBV20-1 and J is TRBJ1-2, with D possibly being TRBD1 (5 bases). V dropped 4 bases and J dropped 4 bases, with 16 bases sitting between them. CDR3 length equals 14 residues. The germline gives CDR1 DFQATT, CDR2 SNEGSKA (reference sequence). The CDR3: CSATHVPTVYGYTF. In DNA form, the CDR3 reads TGCAGTGCTACCCATGTCCCGACAGTCTATGGCTACACCTTC.

This clonotype was seen more than once but under ten times. The chain joins TRBV2 to TRBJ2-3; the D gene is possibly TRBD1 (5 bases). The CDR3 has 14 amino acids. Germline V gives CDR1 SNHLY, CDR2 FYNNEI. The germline V and J ends were trimmed by 7 bases and 11 bases, with 22 bases remaining between them. DNA of the CDR3: TGTGCCAGCACCGGACCCACCCCGGACAATGAGCAGTATTTT. Translated: CASTGPTPDNEQYF.

The gene calls are TRBV5-8 and TRBJ1-2; 7 bases fit TRBD1. The germline CDR1 and CDR2 sequences are SGHTS and YDEGEE. The CDR3 runs to 14 residues. V lost 7 bases and J lost 4; bases outside the gene matches: 10. Here the CDR3 reads CASVDRDFAYGYTF. CDR3 nucleotides: TGTGCCAGCGTCGACAGGGATTTTGCCTATGGCTACACCTTC.

Only a few counts were recorded for this clonotype. J is TRBJ2-1 and V is TRBV2; 14 bases are a match to TRBD2. CDR1 and CDR2 (germline): SNHLY, FYNNEI. Trimming took 8 bases from V and 7 from J; bases not matched to a gene: 1. The CDR3 is made up of 13 amino acids. CDR3 protein: CASRLAGGNEQFF. The DNA for the CDR3 is TGTGCCAGCCGACTAGCGGGAGGGAATGAGCAGTTCTTC.

J is TRBJ2-2 and V is TRBV6-9; perhaps TRBD1 as D (6 bases). Germline V gene data show CDR1 as MNHGY and CDR2 as SVAAGI. The CDR3 has 16 amino acids. Trimming removed 4 bases from V and 1 base from J, with 13 bases in between. The CDR3 here is CASSLRGFGNTGELFF. As DNA, the CDR3 is TGTGCCAGCAGTTTAAGGGGGTTCGGGAACACCGGGGAGCTGTTTTTT.

The chain recombines TRBV10-3 with TRBJ1-1; weak D call: TRBD1 (6 bases). CDR3 length: 13 residues. Trimming took 5 bases from V and 3 from J, leaving 10 bases between them. Germline V gene sequence: CDR1 ENHRY, CDR2 SYGVKD. The CDR3 loop is CAISFTGYTEAFF. The CDR3 DNA sequence: TGTGCCATCAGTTTCACAGGGTACACTGAAGCTTTCTTT.

This clonotype was observed at least ten times. The rearrangement links TRBV9 to TRBJ2-2; D uncertain. The CDR3 sequence is 14 residues long. Germline-derived CDR1 and CDR2 are SGDLS and YYNGEE. V lost 1 base and J lost 7, with 11 bases in between. This chain's CDR3 is CASSVRGASGELFF. The CDR3 region has the DNA TGTGCCAGCAGCGTAAGAGGAGCGAGCGGGGAGCTGTTTTTT.

This clonotype was observed a single time. The chain recombines TRBV20-1 with TRBJ2-5; 8 positions agree with TRBD1. There are 18 residues in the CDR3. The germline V gene has CDR1 DFQATT and CDR2 SNEGSKA (reference sequence). V shed 0 bases, J shed 1 base, and the junction held 13 bases outside the gene matches. The CDR3 nucleotides read TGCAGTGCTAGAGACAGGGGGCACGGCGGGAAGCTCCAAGAGACCCAGTACTTC. Its protein is CSARDRGHGGKLQETQYF.

Comments on this clonotype: One end of the junction varies from germline; a read error may be responsible. The chain links TRBV18 to TRBJ2-6, with D hard to call. Germline assignment: CDR1 KGHSH and CDR2 LQKENI. CDR3 size: 14 residues. CDR3 DNA: TGTGCCAGCTCACCAACCTCTCGGGCCAACGTCCTGGCTTTC. Amino acid sequence: CASSPTSRANVLAF.

V gene TRBV19 combines with J gene TRBJ2-7; 9 nucleotides line up with TRBD2. The V gene's germline CDR1 is LNHDA and CDR2 SQIVND (reference sequence). This CDR3 has 15 residues. The junction had 9 bases not matched to a gene; V was cut back by 4 bases and J by 5 bases. The CDR3 nucleotides are TGTGCCAGTAGTAGGACAGGCGGGAGGGCCGACGAGCAGTACTTC. This codes for CASSRTGGRADEQYF.

This clonotype was recorded many times. The gene calls are TRBV7-3 and TRBJ2-5; D perhaps matches TRBD2 (6 bases). CDR3 length: 15 amino acids. V dropped 2 bases and J dropped 2 bases, with 12 bases sitting between them. CDR1 and CDR2 from the germline V gene are SGHTA and FQGTGA. In DNA form, the CDR3 reads TGTGCCAGCAGCTTATACGGGACTCCTCAAGAGACCCAGTACTTC. It yields the protein CASSLYGTPQETQYF.

The chain recombines TRBV24-1 with TRBJ2-3; D gene ambiguous. Germline values: CDR1 KGHDR, CDR2 SFDVKD. Trimming shortened V by 8 bases and J by 4 bases, and 24 bases separated the two germline ends. This CDR3 comprises 17 residues. The CDR3 protein is CATNVGTSRRVADTQYF. The CDR3 DNA reads as TGTGCCACCAATGTTGGTACGTCCCGAAGGGTCGCAGATACGCAGTATTTT.

Regarding this clonotype: Since a much larger clone is just one base distant, this may be a read error. In DNA, the CDR3 is TGCGCCAGCAGCGGGAGGAGCTCCTACAATGGGCAGTTCTTC. Its protein product is CASSGRSSYNGQFF. V gene TRBV5-1 combines with J gene TRBJ2-1, with D possibly matching TRBD2 (6 bases). The CDR3 covers 14 residues. In germline, CDR1 is SGHRS, CDR2 YFSETQ.

This clonotype was seen only a few times. The DNA for the CDR3 is TGTGCCACCGGGGGGAAAAGCACAGATACGCAGTATTTT. Amino acids: CATGGKSTDTQYF. This rearrangement joins TRBV24-1 to TRBJ2-3, with D tentatively TRBD2 (6 bases). V lost 9 bases to trimming and J lost 0 bases, with 9 bases between them. This CDR3 has 13 residues. Germline V lookup: CDR1 KGHDR, CDR2 SFDVKD.

This rearrangement joins TRBV10-3 to TRBJ2-7, with 13 bases matching TRBD2. J was trimmed by 0 bases and V by 4 bases; bases with no gene match: 3. This CDR3 has 16 amino acids. Germline loops: CDR1 ENHRY, CDR2 SYGVKD. The CDR3 coding sequence is TGTGCCATCAGTGCCAGGACTAGCGGGAGCTCCTACGAGCAGTACTTC. Its protein is CAISARTSGSSYEQYF.

This clonotype was observed at least ten times. The chain combines TRBV10-2 with TRBJ2-3; D may be TRBD2 (6 bases). The CDR3 has 16 residues. V lost 7 bases and J 0 bases, leaving 17 bases between the germline ends. The germline V gene has CDR1 WSHSY and CDR2 SAAADI. The CDR3 here is CASTPASSGSTDTQYF. The CDR3 DNA reads TGCGCCAGCACCCCCGCCAGCAGCGGGAGCACAGATACGCAGTATTTT.

There are many counts of this clonotype. V usage is TRBV20-1 and J usage is TRBJ2-2; TRBD1 matches at 8 bases. V lost 0 bases to trimming and J lost 7 bases; unmatched junction nucleotides: 10. The CDR3 length is 16 residues. Looked up from germline, CDR1 is DFQATT and CDR2 is SNEGSKA (reference sequence). The CDR3 DNA reads as TGCAGTGCTAGAGACCCAAGGACAGGGAGGAGCGGGGAGCTGTTTTTT. It yields the protein CSARDPRTGRSGELFF.

This clonotype has a handful of counts. The V gene is TRBV7-2, the J gene TRBJ2-7, with D tentatively TRBD2 (6 bases). This CDR3 contains 12 residues. Germline CDR1 and CDR2: SGHTA and FQGNSA. The V end lost 5 bases, the J end lost 7 bases, and 12 bases lay between the germline ends. CDR3 amino acids: CASSRRELEQYF. As DNA, the CDR3 is TGTGCCAGCAGCCGCCGGGAGTTGGAGCAGTACTTC.

This clonotype was counted many times. The CDR3 region is CASSVAGSWNTEAFF. The CDR3 nucleotides are TGTGCCAGCAGCGTAGCGGGGTCGTGGAACACTGAAGCTTTCTTT. The V gene is TRBV9, the J gene TRBJ1-1; D gene unclear. V was cut by 0 bases and J by 1 base, with 10 bases left in between. Per the germline V gene, CDR1 is SGDLS and CDR2 is YYNGEE. This CDR3 comprises 15 residues.

The rearrangement links TRBV19 to TRBJ1-1; unclear D gene. V lost 1 base and J lost 8, with 14 bases in between. CDR3 length: 14 amino acids. Germline V gene sequence: CDR1 LNHDA, CDR2 SQIVND (reference sequence). The CDR3, as DNA: TGTGCCAGTAGTATAGGAGGCGACATCGTCGAAGCTTTCTTT. It is translated as CASSIGGDIVEAFF. The full variable domain, completed using reference TRBV19 and TRBJ1-1, is DGGITQSPKYLFRKEGQNVTLSCEQNLNHDAMYWYRQDPGQGLRLIYYSQIVNDFQKGDIAEGYSVSREKKESFPLTVTSAQKNPTAFYLCASSIGGDIVEAFFGQGTRLTVV.